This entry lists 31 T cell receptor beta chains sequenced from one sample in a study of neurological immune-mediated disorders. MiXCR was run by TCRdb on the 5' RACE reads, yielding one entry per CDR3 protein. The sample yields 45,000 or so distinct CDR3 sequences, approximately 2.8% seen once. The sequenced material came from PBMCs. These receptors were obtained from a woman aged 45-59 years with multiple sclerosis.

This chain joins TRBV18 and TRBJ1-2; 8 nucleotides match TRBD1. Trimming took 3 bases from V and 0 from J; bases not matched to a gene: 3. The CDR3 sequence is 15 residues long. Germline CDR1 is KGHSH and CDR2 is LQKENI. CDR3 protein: CASSPSTGANYGYTF. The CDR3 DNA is TGTGCCAGCTCACCTTCGACAGGGGCTAACTATGGCTACACCTTC.

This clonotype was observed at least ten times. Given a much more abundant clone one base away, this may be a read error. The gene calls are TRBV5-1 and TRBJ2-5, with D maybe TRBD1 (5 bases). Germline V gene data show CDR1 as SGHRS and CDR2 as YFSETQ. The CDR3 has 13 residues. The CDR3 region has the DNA TGCACCAGCAGCTCGGACAACCAAGAGACCCAGTACTTC. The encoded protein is CTSSSDNQETQYF.

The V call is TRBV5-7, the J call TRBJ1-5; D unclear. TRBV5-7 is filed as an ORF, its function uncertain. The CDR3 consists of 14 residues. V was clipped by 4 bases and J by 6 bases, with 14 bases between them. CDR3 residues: CASSQTMGSQPQHF. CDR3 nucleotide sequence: TGTGCCAGCAGCCAAACGATGGGTTCTCAGCCCCAGCATTTT.

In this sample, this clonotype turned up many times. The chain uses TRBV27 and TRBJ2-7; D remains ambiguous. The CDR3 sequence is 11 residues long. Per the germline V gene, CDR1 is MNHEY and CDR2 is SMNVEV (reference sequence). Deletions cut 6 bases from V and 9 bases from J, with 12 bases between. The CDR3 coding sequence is TGTGCCAGCAGAAACACTGGCGGGCAGTACTTC. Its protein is CASRNTGGQYF.

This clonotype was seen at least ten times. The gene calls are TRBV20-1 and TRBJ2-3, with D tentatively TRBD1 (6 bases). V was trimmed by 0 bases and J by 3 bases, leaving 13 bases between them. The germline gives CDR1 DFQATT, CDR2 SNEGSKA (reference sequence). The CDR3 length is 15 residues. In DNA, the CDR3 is TGCAGTGCTAGAGATCCGACAGGAGAAACAGATACGCAGTATTTT. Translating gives CSARDPTGETDTQYF.

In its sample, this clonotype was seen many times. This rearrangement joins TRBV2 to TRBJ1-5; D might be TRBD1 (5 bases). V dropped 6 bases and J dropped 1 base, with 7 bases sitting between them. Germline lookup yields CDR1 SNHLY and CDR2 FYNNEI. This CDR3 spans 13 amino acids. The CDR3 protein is CASRRDSNQPQHF. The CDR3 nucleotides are TGTGCCAGCAGGAGGGACAGCAATCAGCCCCAGCATTTT.

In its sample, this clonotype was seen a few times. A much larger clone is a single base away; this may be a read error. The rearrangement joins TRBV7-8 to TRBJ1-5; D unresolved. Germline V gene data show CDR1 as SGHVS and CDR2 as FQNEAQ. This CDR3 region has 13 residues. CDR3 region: CASSSHGNQHQHF. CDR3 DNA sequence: TGTGCCAGCAGCTCCCACGGGAATCAGCACCAGCATTTT. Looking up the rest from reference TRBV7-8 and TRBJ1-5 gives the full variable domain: GAGVSQSPRYKVAKRGQDVALRCDPISGHVSLFWYQQALGQGPEFLTYFQNEAQLDKSGLPSDRFFAERPEGSVSTLKIQRTQQEDSAVYLCASSSHGNQHQHFGDGTRLSIL.

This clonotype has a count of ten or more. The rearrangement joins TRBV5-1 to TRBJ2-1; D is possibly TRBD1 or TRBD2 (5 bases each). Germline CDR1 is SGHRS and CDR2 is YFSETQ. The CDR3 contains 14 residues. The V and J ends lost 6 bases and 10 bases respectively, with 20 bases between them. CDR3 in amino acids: CASNNPGLDGEQFF. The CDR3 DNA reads TGCGCCAGCAACAATCCGGGGCTAGACGGGGAGCAGTTCTTC.

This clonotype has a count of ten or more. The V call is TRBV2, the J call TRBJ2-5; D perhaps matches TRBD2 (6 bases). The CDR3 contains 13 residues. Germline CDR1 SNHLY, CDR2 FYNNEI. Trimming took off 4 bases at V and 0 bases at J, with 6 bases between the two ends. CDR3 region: CASSGDYQETQYF. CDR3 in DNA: TGTGCCAGCAGTGGGGACTACCAAGAGACCCAGTACTTC.

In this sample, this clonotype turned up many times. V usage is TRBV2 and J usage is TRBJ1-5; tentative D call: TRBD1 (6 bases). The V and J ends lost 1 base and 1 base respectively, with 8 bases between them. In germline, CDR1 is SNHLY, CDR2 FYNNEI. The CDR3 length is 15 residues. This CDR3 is CASSEDRVSNQPQHF. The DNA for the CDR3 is TGTGCCAGCAGTGAAGACAGGGTGAGCAATCAGCCCCAGCATTTT.

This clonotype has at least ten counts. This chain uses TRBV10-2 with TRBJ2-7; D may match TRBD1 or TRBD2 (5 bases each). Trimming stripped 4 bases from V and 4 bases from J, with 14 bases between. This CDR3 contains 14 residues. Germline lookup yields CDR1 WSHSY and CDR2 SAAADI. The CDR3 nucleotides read TGCGCCAGCAGTGTTCGGGGAGCAGGGTACGAGCAGTACTTC. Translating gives CASSVRGAGYEQYF.

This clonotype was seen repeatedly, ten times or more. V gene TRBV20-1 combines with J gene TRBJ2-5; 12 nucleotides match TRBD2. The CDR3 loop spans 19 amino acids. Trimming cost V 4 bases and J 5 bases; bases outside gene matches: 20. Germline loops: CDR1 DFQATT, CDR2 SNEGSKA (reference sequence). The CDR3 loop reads CSATVSGLAGIARHETQYF. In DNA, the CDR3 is TGCAGTGCTACGGTGAGCGGACTAGCGGGGATCGCGCGGCACGAGACCCAGTACTTC.

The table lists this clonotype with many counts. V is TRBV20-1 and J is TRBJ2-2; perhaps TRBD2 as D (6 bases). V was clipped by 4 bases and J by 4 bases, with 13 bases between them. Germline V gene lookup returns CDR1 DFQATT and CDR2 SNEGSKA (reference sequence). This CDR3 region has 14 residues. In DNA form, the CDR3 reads TGCAGTGCTAAGACGGAAGCGGGCACCGGGGAGCTGTTTTTT. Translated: CSAKTEAGTGELFF.

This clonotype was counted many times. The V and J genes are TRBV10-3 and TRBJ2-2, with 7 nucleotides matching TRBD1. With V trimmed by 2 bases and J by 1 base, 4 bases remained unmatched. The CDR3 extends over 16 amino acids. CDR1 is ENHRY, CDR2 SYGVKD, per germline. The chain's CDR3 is CAISEVWTGNTGELFF. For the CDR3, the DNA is TGTGCCATCAGTGAGGTTTGGACAGGGAACACCGGGGAGCTGTTTTTT.

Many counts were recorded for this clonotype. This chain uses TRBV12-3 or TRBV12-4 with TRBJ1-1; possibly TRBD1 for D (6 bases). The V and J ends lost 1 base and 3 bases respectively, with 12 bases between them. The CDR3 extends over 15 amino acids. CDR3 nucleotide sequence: TGTGCCAGCAGTTTAGGACAGGCGACCCACACTGAAGCTTTCTTT. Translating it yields CASSLGQATHTEAFF.

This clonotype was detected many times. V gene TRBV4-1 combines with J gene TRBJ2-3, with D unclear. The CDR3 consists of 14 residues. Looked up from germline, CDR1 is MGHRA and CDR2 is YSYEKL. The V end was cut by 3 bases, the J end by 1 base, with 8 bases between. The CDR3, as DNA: TGCGCCAGCAGCCAGGGTTGGGGCACAGATACGCAGTATTTT. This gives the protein CASSQGWGTDTQYF.

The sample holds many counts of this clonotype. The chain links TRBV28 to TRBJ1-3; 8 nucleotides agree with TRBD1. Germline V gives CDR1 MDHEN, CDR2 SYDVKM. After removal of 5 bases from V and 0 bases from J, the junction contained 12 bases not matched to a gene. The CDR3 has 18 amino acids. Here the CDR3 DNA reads TGTGCCAGCAGTCCAAACCCCGGACAGGGAAGCTCTGGAAACACCATATATTTT. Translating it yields CASSPNPGQGSSGNTIYF.

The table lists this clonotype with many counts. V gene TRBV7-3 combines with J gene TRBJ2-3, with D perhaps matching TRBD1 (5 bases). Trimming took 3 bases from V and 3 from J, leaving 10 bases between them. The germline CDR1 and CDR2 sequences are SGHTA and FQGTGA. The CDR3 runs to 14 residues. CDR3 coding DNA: TGTGCCAGCAGCTTGGGGCGTGAGACAGATACGCAGTATTTT. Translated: CASSLGRETDTQYF.

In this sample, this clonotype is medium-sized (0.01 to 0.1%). The CDR3 loop is CASNSDRGPNQPQHF. The CDR3 DNA sequence: TGTGCCAGCAATTCCGACAGGGGCCCTAATCAGCCCCAGCATTTT. This chain joins TRBV2 and TRBJ1-5; 8 nucleotides match TRBD1. This CDR3 is 15 amino acids long. V gave up 7 bases and J gave up 4 bases; unmatched junction bases: 9. The germline CDR1 and CDR2 sequences are SNHLY and FYNNEI. Filled out from reference TRBV2 and TRBJ1-5, the complete variable domain reads EPEVTQTPSHQVTQMGQEVILRCVPISNHLYFYWYRQILGQKVEFLVSFYNNEISEKSEIFDDQFSVERPDGSNFTLKIRSTKLEDSAMYFCASNSDRGPNQPQHFGDGTRLSIL.

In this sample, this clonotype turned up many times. CDR3 DNA sequence: TGCGCCAGCAGCGTAGGGACAGGGGTCCAGCCCCAGCATTTT. Amino acids: CASSVGTGVQPQHF. The chain carries TRBV5-1 and TRBJ1-5; 10 nucleotides align to TRBD1. Losses at the gene ends were 4 bases for V and 7 bases for J; bases not matched to a gene: 5. CDR3 size: 14 residues. Germline CDR1 reads SGHRS; CDR2 reads YFSETQ.

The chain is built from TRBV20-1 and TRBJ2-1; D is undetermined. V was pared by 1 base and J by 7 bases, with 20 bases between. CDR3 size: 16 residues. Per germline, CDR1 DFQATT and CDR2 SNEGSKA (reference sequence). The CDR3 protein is CSARVPAPRLRNEQFF. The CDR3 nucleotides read TGCAGTGCTAGAGTTCCCGCGCCCCGGCTGCGTAATGAGCAGTTCTTC.

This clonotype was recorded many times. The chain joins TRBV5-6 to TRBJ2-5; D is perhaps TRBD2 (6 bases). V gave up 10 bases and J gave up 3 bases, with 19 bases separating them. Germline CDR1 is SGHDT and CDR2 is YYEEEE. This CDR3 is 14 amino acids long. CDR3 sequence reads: CARAGREREETQYF. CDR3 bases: TGTGCCCGCGCCGGCAGGGAGCGGGAAGAGACCCAGTACTTC.

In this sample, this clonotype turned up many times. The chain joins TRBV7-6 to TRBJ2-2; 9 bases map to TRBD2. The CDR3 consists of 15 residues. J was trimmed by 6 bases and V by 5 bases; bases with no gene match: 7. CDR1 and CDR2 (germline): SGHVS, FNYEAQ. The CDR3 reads CASSLMREGAGELFF. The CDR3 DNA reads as TGTGCCAGCAGCCTGATGCGGGAGGGAGCCGGGGAGCTGTTTTTT.

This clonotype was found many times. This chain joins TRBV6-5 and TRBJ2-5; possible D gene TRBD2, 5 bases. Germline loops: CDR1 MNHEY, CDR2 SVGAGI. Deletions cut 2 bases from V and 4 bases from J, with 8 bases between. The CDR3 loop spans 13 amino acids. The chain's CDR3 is CASSYDAGETQYF. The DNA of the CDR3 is TGTGCCAGCAGTTACGATGCGGGAGAGACCCAGTACTTC.

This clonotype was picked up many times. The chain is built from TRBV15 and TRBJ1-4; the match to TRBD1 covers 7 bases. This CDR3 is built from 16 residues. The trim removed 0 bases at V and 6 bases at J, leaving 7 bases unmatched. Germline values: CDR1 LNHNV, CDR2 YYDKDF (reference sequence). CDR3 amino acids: CATSRDRRTGDEKLFF. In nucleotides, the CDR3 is TGTGCCACCAGCAGAGATCGTAGGACAGGAGATGAAAAACTGTTTTTT.

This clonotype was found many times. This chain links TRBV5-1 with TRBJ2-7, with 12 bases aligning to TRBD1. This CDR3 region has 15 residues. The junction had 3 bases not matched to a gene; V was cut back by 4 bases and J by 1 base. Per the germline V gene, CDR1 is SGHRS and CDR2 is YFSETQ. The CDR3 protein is CASSPGQGASYEQYF. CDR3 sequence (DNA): TGCGCCAGCAGCCCGGGACAGGGGGCGTCCTACGAGCAGTACTTC.

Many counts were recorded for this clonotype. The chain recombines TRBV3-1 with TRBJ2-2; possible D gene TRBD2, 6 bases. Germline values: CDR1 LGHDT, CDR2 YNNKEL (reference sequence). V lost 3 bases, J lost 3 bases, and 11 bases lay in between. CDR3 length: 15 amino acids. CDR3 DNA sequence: TGTGCCAGCAGCCATAGGACGGGGGACACCGGGGAGCTGTTTTTT. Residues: CASSHRTGDTGELFF.

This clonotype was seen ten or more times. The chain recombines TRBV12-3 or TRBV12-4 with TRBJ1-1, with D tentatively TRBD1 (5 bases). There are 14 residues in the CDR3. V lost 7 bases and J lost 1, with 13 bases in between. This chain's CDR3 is CASTTMGENTEAFF. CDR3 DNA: TGTGCCAGCACCACCATGGGGGAGAACACTGAAGCTTTCTTT.

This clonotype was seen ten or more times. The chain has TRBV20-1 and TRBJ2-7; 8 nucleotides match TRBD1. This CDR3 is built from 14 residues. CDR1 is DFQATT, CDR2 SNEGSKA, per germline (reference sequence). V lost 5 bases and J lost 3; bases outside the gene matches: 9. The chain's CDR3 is CSADRGQGFYEQYF. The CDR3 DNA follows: TGCAGTGCTGACCGAGGACAGGGATTCTACGAGCAGTACTTC.

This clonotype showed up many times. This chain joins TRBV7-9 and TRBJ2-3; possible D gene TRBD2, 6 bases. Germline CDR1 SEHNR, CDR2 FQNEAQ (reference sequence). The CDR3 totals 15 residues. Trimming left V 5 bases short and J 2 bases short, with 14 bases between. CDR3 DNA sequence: TGTGCCAGCAGCGACGGCGGGGCCTCCACAGATACGCAGTATTTT. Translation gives CASSDGGASTDTQYF.

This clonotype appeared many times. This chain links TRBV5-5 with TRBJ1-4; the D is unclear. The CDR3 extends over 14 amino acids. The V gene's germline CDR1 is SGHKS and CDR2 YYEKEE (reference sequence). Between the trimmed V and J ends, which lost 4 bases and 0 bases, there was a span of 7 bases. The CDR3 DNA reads TGTGCCAGCAGCCTCACGGCAACTAATGAAAAACTGTTTTTT. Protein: CASSLTATNEKLFF.